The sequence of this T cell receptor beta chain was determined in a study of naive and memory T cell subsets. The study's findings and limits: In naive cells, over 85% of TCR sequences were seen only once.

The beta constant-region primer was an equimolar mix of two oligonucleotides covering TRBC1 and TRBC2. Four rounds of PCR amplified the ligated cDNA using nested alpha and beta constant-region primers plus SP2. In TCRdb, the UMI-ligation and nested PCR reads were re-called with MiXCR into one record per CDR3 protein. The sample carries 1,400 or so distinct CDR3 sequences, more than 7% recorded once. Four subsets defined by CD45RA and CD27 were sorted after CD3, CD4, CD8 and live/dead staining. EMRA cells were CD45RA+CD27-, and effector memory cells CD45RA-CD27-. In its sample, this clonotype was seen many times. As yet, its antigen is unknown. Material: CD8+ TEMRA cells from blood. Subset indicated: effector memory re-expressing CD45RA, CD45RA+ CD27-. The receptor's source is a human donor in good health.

The CDR3 protein is CASSVGQAFSNTEAFF. The CDR3 DNA follows: TGTGCCAGCAGCGTCGGTCAGGCGTTTTCGAACACTGAAGCTTTCTTT. The chain couples TRBV9 to TRBJ1-1, with unresolved D. V was clipped by 2 bases and J by 1 base, with 15 bases between them. In germline, CDR1 is SGDLS, CDR2 YYNGEE. This CDR3 has 16 residues.